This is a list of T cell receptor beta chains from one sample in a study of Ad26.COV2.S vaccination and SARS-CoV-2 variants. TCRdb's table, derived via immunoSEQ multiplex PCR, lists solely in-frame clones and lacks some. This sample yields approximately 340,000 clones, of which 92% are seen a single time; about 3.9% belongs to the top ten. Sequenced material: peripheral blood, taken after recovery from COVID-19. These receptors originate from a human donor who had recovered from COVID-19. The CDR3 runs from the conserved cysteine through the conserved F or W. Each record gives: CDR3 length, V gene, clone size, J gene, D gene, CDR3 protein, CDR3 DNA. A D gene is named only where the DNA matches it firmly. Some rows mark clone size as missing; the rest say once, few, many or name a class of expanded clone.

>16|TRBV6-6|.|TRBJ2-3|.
CASSNPQGSSTDTQYF
TGTGCCAGCAGTAACCCACAGGGCTCAAGCACAGATACGCAGTATTTT
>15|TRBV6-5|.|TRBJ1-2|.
CASIPVSGGNYGYTF
TGTGCCAGCATTCCAGTCTCGGGGGGTAACTATGGCTACACCTTC
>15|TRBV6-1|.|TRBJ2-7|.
CASSEQAESSYEQYF
TGTGCCAGCAGTGAACAGGCGGAGAGCTCCTACGAGCAGTACTTC
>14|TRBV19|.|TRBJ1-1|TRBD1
CASSTSRGYTEAFF
TGTGCCAGTAGTACCTCCAGGGGGTACACTGAAGCTTTCTTT
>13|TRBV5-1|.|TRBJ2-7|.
CASSQGSTYEQYF
TGCGCCAGCAGCCAGGGGTCTACGTACGAGCAGTACTTC
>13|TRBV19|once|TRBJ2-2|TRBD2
CAIGTSGGGELFF
TGTGCCATCGGGACTAGCGGGGGCGGGGAGCTGTTTTTT
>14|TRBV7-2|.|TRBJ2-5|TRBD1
CASSLDRGKETQYF
TGTGCCAGCAGCTTGGACAGGGGGAAAGAGACCCAGTACTTC
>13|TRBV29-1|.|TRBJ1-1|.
CSVIRARYTEAFF
TGCAGCGTTATCAGGGCAAGGTACACTGAAGCTTTCTTT
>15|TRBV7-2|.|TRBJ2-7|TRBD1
CASSPWTGGKSEQYF
TGTGCCAGCAGCCCATGGACAGGGGGCAAAAGCGAGCAGTACTTC
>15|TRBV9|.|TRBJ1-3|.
CASSLGTGPGNTIYF
TGTGCCAGCAGCTTAGGGACCGGACCTGGAAACACCATATATTTT
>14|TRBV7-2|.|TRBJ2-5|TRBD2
CASSSLAGAETQYF
TGTGCCAGCAGCTCTTTAGCGGGGGCAGAGACCCAGTACTTC
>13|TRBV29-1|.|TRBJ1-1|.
CSVEQQDGAEAFF
TGCAGCGTTGAGCAACAGGACGGGGCTGAAGCTTTCTTT
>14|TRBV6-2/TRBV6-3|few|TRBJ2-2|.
CASSDRGNTGELFF
TGTGCCAGCAGCGACAGAGGGAACACCGGGGAGCTGTTTTTT
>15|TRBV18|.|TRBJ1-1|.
CASSPPMRGDTEAFF
TGTGCCAGCTCACCACCGATGAGGGGTGACACTGAAGCTTTCTTT
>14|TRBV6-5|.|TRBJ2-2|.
CASSYGRNTGELFF
TGTGCCAGCAGTTACGGACGGAACACCGGGGAGCTGTTTTTT
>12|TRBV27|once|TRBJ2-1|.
CASWGTYNEQFF
TGTGCCAGTTGGGGCACCTACAATGAGCAGTTCTTC
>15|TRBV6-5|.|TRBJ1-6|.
CASSRQPKSNSPLHF
TGTGCCAGCAGCAGGCAGCCGAAGAGTAATTCACCCCTCCACTTT
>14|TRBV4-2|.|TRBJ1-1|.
CASVGPGMNTEAFF
TGTGCCAGCGTCGGGCCAGGGATGAACACTGAAGCTTTCTTT
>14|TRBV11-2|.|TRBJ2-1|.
CASSPQGGGNEQFF
TGTGCCAGCAGCCCCCAGGGGGGGGGCAATGAGCAGTTCTTC
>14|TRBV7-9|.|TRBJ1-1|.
CASSSELMNTEAFF
TGTGCCAGCAGCTCGGAACTAATGAACACTGAAGCTTTCTTT
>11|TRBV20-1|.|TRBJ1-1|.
CKTRINTEAFF
TGCAAGACACGGATTAACACTGAAGCTTTCTTT
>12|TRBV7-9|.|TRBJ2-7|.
CASSQGTGEQYF
TGTGCCAGCAGCCAGGGTACGGGCGAGCAGTACTTC
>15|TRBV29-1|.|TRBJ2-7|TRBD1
CSVISVRGLGDEQYF
TGCAGCGTGATATCGGTTAGGGGGCTTGGCGACGAGCAGTACTTC
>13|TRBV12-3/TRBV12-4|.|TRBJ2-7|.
CASSLQTYYEQYF
TGTGCCAGCAGTTTACAGACTTACTACGAGCAGTACTTC
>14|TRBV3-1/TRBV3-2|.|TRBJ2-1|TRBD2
CASSPSGGYNEQFF
TGTGCCAGCAGCCCTAGCGGGGGCTACAATGAGCAGTTCTTC
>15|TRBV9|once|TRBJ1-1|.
CASSVETAWGTEAFF
TGTGCCAGCAGCGTAGAGACAGCCTGGGGCACTGAAGCTTTCTTT
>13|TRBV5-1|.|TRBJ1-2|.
CASSLVGDYGYTF
TGCGCCAGCAGCTTGGTGGGGGACTATGGCTACACCTTC
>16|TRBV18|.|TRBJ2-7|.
CASSPLNSGISYEQYF
TGTGCCAGCTCACCCCTAAACTCGGGAATCTCCTACGAGCAGTACTTC
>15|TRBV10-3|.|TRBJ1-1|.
CAISEVDWSNTEAFF
TGTGCCATCAGTGAGGTCGACTGGTCGAACACTGAAGCTTTCTTT
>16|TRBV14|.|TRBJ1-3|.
CASSQMLRQSGNTIYF
TGTGCCAGCAGCCAGATGCTAAGACAGTCTGGAAACACCATATATTTT
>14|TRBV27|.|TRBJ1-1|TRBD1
CASSRTGVNTEAFF
TGTGCCAGCAGTAGAACAGGGGTCAACACTGAAGCTTTCTTT
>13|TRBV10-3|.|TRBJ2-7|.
CAISVREVYEQYF
TGTGCCATCAGTGTAAGGGAAGTATACGAGCAGTACTTC
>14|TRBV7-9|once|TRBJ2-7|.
CASSLAGNPYEQYF
TGTGCCAGCAGCTTGGCAGGTAATCCCTACGAGCAGTACTTC